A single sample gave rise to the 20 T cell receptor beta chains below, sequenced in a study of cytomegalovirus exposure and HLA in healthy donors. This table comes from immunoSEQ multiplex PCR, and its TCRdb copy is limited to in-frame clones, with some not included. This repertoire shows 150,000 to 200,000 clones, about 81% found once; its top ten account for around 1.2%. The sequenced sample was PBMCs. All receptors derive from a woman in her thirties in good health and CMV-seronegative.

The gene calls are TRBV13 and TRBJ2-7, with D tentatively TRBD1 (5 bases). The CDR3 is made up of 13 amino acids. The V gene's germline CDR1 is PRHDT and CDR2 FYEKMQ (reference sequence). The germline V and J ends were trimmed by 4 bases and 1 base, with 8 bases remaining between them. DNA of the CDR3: TGTGCCAGCAGCTGGACACATTCCTACGAGCAGTACTTC. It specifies CASSWTHSYEQYF.

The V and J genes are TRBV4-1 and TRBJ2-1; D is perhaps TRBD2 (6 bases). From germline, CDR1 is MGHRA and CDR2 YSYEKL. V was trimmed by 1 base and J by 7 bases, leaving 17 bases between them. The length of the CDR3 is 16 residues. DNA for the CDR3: TGCGCCAGCAGCCAAGTAGGGGCGGGAATTAGGAATGAGCAGTTCTTC. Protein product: CASSQVGAGIRNEQFF.

The CDR3 bases are TGTGCCAGCTCACCCTTAGCGGGGGGGCCTGTACATGAGCAGTTCTTC. Translation gives CASSPLAGGPVHEQFF. V and J are TRBV18 and TRBJ2-1; 11 bases fit TRBD2. CDR3 length equals 16 residues. Germline CDR1 reads KGHSH; CDR2 reads LQKENI. Germline trimming cut 3 bases from V and 8 bases from J; bases unmatched to any gene: 9.

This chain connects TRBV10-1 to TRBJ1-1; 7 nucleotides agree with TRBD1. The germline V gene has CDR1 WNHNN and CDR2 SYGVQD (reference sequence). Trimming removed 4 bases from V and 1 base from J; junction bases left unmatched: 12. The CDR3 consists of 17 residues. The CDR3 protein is CASSGSRQGRGNTEAFF. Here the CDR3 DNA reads TGCGCCAGCAGTGGCTCCAGACAGGGTAGGGGGAACACTGAAGCTTTCTTT.

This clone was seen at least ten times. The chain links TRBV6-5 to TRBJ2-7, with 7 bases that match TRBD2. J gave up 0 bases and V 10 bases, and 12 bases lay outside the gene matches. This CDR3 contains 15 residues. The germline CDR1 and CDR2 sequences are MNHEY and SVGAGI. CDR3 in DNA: TGTGCCACCGCCCCGGGGTCGGGGGGCTCCTACGAGCAGTACTTC. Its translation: CATAPGSGGSYEQYF.

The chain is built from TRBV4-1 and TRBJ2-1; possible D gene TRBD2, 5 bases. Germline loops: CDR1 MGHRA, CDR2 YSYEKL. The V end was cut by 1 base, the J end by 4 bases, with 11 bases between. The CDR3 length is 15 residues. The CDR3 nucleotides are TGCGCCAGCAGCCAAGTTGGGGAGCGGTACAATGAGCAGTTCTTC. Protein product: CASSQVGERYNEQFF.

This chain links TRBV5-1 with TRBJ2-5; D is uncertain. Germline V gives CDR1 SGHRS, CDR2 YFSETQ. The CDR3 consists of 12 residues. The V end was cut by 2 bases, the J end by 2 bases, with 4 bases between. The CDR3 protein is CASSLTQETQYF. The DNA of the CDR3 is TGCGCCAGCAGCTTAACTCAAGAGACCCAGTACTTC.

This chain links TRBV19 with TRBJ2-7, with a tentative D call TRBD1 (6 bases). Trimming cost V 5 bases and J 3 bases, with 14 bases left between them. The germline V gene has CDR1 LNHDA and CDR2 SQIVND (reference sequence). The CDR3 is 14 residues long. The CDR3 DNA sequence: TGTGCCAGTAGTCGTTCGACAGGCCTCTACGAGCAGTACTTC. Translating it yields CASSRSTGLYEQYF.

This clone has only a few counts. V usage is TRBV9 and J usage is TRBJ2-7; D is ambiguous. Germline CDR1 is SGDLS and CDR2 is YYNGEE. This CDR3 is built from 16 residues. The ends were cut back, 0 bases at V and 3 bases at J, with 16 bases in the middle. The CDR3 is CASSVAPSGDLYEQYF. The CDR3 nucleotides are TGTGCCAGCAGCGTAGCCCCGAGTGGAGACCTCTACGAGCAGTACTTC.

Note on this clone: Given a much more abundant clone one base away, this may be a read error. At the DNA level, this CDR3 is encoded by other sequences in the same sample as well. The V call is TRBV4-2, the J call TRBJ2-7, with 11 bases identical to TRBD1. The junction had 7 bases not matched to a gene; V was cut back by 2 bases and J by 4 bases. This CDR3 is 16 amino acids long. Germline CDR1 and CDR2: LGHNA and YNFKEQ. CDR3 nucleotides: TGTGCCAGCAGCCAATCCGGGACAGGGGGTGTGTACGAGCAGTACTTC. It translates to CASSQSGTGGVYEQYF.

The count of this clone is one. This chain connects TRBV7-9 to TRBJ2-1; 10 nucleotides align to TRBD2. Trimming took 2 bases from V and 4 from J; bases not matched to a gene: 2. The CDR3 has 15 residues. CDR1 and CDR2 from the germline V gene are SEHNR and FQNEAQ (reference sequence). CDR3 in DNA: TGTGCCAGCAGCTTACCACTAGCGGGGTACAATGAGCAGTTCTTC. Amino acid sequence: CASSLPLAGYNEQFF.

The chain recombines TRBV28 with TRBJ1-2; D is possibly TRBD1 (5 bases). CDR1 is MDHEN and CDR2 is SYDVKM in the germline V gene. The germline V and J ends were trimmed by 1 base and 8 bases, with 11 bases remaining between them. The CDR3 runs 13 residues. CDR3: CASSLYSGLGYTF. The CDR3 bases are TGTGCCAGCAGTTTATATTCAGGGTTAGGCTACACCTTC.

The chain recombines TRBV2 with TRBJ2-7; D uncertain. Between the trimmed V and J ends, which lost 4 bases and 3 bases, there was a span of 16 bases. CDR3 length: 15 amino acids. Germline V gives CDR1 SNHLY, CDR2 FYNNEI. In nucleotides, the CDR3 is TGTGCCAGCAGTGGTCCTATGATCAGGTTCTACGAGCAGTACTTC. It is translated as CASSGPMIRFYEQYF.

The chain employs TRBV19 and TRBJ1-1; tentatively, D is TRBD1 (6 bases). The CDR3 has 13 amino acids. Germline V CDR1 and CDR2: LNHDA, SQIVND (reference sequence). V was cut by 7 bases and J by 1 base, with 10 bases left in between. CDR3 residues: CASIGQRNTEAFF. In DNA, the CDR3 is TGTGCCAGTATCGGACAGAGGAACACTGAAGCTTTCTTT.

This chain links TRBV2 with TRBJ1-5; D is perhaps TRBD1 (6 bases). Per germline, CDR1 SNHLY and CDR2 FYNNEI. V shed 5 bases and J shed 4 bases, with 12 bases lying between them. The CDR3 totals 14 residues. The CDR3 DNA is TGTGCCAGCAGTTATGGACAGAAAAATCAGCCCCAGCATTTT. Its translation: CASSYGQKNQPQHF.

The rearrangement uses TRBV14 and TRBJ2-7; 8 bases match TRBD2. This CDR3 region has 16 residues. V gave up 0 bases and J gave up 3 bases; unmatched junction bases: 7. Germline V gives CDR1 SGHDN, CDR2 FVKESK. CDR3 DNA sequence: TGTGCCAGCAGCCAAGATTCTGGGACTAGGATCTACGAGCAGTACTTC. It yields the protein CASSQDSGTRIYEQYF.

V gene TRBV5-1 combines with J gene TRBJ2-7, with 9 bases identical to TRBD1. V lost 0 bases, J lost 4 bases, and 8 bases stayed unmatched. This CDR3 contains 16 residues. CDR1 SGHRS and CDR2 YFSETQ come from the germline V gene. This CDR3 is CASSLGWGQGLYEQYF. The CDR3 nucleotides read TGCGCCAGCAGCTTGGGCTGGGGACAGGGTCTGTACGAGCAGTACTTC.

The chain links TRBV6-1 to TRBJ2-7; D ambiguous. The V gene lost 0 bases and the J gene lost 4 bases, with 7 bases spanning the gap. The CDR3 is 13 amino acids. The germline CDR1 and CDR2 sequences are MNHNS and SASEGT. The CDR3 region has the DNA TGTGCCAGCAGTGAAGCGCGGCAGTACGAGCAGTACTTC. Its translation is CASSEARQYEQYF.

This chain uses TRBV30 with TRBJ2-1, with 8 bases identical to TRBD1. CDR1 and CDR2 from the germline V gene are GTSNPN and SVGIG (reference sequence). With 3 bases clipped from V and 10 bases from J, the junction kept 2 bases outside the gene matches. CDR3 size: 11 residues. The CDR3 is CAWSWDREQFF. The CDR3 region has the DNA TGTGCCTGGAGCTGGGACAGGGAGCAGTTCTTC.

CDR3: CASGAGRVPSYEQYF. The CDR3 DNA follows: TGTGCCAGCGGAGCGGGGCGGGTTCCCTCCTACGAGCAGTACTTC. The V gene is TRBV27, the J gene TRBJ2-7; TRBD2 matches at 7 bases. Germline assignment: CDR1 MNHEY and CDR2 SMNVEV (reference sequence). The CDR3 loop spans 15 amino acids. The J segment lost 0 bases and the V segment lost 8 bases, leaving 10 bases of the junction unmatched.